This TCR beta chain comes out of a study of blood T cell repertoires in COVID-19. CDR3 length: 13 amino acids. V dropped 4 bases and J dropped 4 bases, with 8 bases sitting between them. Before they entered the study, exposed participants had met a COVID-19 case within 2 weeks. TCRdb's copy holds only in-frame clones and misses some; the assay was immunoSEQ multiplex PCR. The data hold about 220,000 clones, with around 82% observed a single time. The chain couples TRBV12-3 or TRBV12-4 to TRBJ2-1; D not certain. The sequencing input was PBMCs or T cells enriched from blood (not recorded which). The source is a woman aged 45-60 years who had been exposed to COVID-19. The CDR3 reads CASSSEMYNEQFF. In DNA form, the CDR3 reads TGTGCCAGCAGTTCGGAGATGTACAATGAGCAGTTCTTC.